The following is a T cell receptor (beta chain) sequence with its context. The data stem from a study of blood T cell repertoires in COVID-19. About the research overall: Samples came from the United States, Italy and Spain, spanning acute and convalescent COVID-19. Sources were T cells, B-cell-depleted T cells, or PBMCs; the material itself was cDNA or gDNA.

CDR1 is MNHEY, CDR2 SVGAGI, per germline. V trimming: 6 bases; J trimming: 5 bases; junction bases outside the gene matches: 4. CDR3 size: 13 residues. Only in-frame clones appear in the TCRdb table, and some are missing; sequencing was by immunoSEQ multiplex PCR. This table has 90,000 to 120,000 clones, roughly nine tenths appearing once. Input material: peripheral blood. This TCR derives from a man in his 60s with acute or convalescent COVID-19. The rearrangement joins TRBV6-5 to TRBJ2-1; 7 bases line up with TRBD2. In DNA, the CDR3 is TGTGCCAGCAGCACTAGCGCCGACAATGAGCAGTTCTTC. Translated, it gives CASSTSADNEQFF.